This is a list of T cell receptor beta chains from one sample in a study of beta chain features in type 1 diabetes. Clones were read by immunoSEQ multiplex PCR, and TCRdb kept only the in-frame ones, dropping some. The data contain about 68,000 clones, around 49% of them singletons. The sample was central memory CD4+ T cells from blood. The receptors shown here come from a man aged 30 to 45 with type 1 diabetes. Both conserved end residues are part of each CDR3. The size of a clone is reported for some rows only, either as once, few or many, or as a class for expanded clones.

j_call v_call cdr3_length clone_size cdr3_aa
TRBJ2-7 TRBV6-6 15 NA CASTPLSGGDYEQYF
TRBJ2-7 TRBV5-1 15 once CASSRGTTRGNEQYF
TRBJ1-5 TRBV7-9 14 NA CASSLGSDNQPQHF
TRBJ2-7 TRBV5-5 15 few CASSLESGFSYEQYF
TRBJ2-5 TRBV7-2 13 few CASRVAGEETQYF
TRBJ2-3 TRBV4-2 17 NA CASSQGTLGTSTDTQYF
TRBJ2-7 TRBV9 15 NA CASSSRRTGGYEQYF
TRBJ2-3 TRBV10-1 16 NA CASSPTLAGGTDTQYF
TRBJ2-4 TRBV21-1 15 NA CASNLISGHKNIQYF
TRBJ2-5 TRBV28 17 NA CASSLGVAGGPQETQYF
TRBJ1-1 TRBV5-6 14 NA CASSLRPTNTGAFF
TRBJ2-3 TRBV5-1 17 once CASSLAGGPPSTDTQYF
TRBJ2-1 TRBV23-1 17 NA CASSHRLLAVDCNEQFF